This entry is about one T cell receptor (beta chain). This entry belongs to a study of blood T cell repertoires in COVID-19. TCRdb keeps only in-frame clones here, not all; method: immunoSEQ multiplex PCR. The sample holds about 180,000 clones, about 83% seen once. Sequencing was carried out using PBMCs or T cells enriched from blood (not recorded which). This clonotype originated in a woman aged 25 to 39 who had recovered from COVID-19.

The CDR3 region has the DNA TGCGCCAGCAGCTTTCTCGACAGGGGGAGGGACGAGCAGTACTTC. Translation: CASSFLDRGRDEQYF. The V and J genes are TRBV5-1 and TRBJ2-7, with 9 bases aligning to TRBD1. Germline V gene lookup returns CDR1 SGHRS and CDR2 YFSETQ. The CDR3 length is 15 residues. With V trimmed by 2 bases and J by 5 bases, 8 bases remained unmatched.